The 11 T cell receptor beta chains given below trace back to one sample, sequenced in a study of blood T cells in healthy people across ages. The use of a sample-barcoded 5' primer and a J-beta primer mix characterized a second PCR of roughly 7 to 11 cycles. TCRdb ran MiXCR on the 5' RACE reads and lists one entry per CDR3 protein. The table includes 850,000 to 1,300,000 distinct CDR3 sequences, less than 50% detected once. The sequencing input was blood. Receptors originate from an older woman in good health.

The J gene is TRBJ2-2, the V gene TRBV29-1, with TRBD1 matching 7 bases. The CDR3 consists of 14 residues. The germline V gene has CDR1 SQVTM and CDR2 ANQGSEA. Germline trimming cut 3 bases from V and 4 bases from J; bases unmatched to any gene: 5. The CDR3 DNA sequence: TGCAGCGTTGATACAGGGGTCGCCACCGGGGAGCTGTTTTTT. It is translated as CSVDTGVATGELFF.

The chain uses TRBV20-1 and TRBJ2-1, with 11 bases lining up with TRBD2. The CDR3 loop spans 19 amino acids. Germline V lookup: CDR1 DFQATT, CDR2 SNEGSKA (reference sequence). J was trimmed by 1 base and V by 1 base; bases with no gene match: 12. The CDR3 here is CSARGLLAGEARSYNEQFF. CDR3 DNA: TGCAGTGCTAGAGGATTACTAGCGGGAGAGGCTCGGTCCTACAATGAGCAGTTCTTC.

The chain has TRBV28 and TRBJ2-5; 10 bases map to TRBD2. Germline V gene lookup returns CDR1 MDHEN and CDR2 SYDVKM. V shed 3 bases, J shed 3 bases, and the junction held 13 bases outside the gene matches. The length of the CDR3 is 18 residues. The CDR3 loop reads CASSFPLWTSGDKETQYF. CDR3 in DNA: TGTGCCAGCAGTTTCCCCCTATGGACTAGCGGAGATAAAGAGACCCAGTACTTC.

The table lists this clonotype with a few counts. The chain joins TRBV5-8 to TRBJ2-6; D is uncertain. The CDR3 extends over 15 amino acids. CDR1 is SGHTS, CDR2 YDEGEE, per germline. V was cut by 0 bases and J by 0 bases, with 4 bases left in between. CDR3 coding DNA: TGTGCCAGCAGCTTGGACAACTCTGGGGCCAACGTCCTGACTTTC. Protein sequence: CASSLDNSGANVLTF.

This rearrangement joins TRBV6-1 to TRBJ2-5; 10 bases are shared with TRBD1. V lost 7 bases to trimming and J lost 11 bases; unmatched junction nucleotides: 13. The CDR3 loop spans 14 amino acids. The germline V gene encodes CDR1 MNHNS and CDR2 SASEGT. The CDR3 here is CASKTGTGAGEQYF. CDR3 in DNA: TGTGCCAGCAAAACCGGGACAGGGGCCGGAGAGCAGTACTTC.

This chain connects TRBV27 to TRBJ2-3; the D gene is possibly TRBD1 (6 bases). CDR1 and CDR2 (germline): MNHEY, SMNVEV (reference sequence). The CDR3 is 16 residues long. V lost 5 bases and J lost 0, with 15 bases in between. CDR3 nucleotides: TGTGCCAGCAGTCAAACAGGGTTACGTAGCACAGATACGCAGTATTTT. As protein: CASSQTGLRSTDTQYF.

This chain joins TRBV6-1 and TRBJ2-5; maybe TRBD2 (6 bases). Trimming cost V 4 bases and J 2 bases, with 11 bases left between them. CDR3 length equals 14 residues. Germline CDR1 MNHNS, CDR2 SASEGT. The CDR3 region has the DNA TGTGCCAGCAGTGGAATTGGGGGGCAAGAGACCCAGTACTTC. This gives the protein CASSGIGGQETQYF.

The count of this clonotype is one. This may stem from a read error, because a much larger clone lies one nucleotide away. The chain combines TRBV29-1 with TRBJ2-3; a possible D gene is TRBD1 (5 bases). This CDR3 has 13 amino acids. Germline V CDR1 and CDR2: SQVTM, ANQGSEA. This CDR3 reads CRGDRKRTDTQYF. In DNA form, the CDR3 reads TGCAGGGGCGACAGAAAGCGCACAGATACGCAGTATTTT.

The chain has TRBV12-3 or TRBV12-4 and TRBJ1-2, with no clear D. V lost 5 bases to trimming and J lost 0 bases, with 7 bases between them. The CDR3 has 13 amino acids. The CDR3 bases are TGTGCCAGCAGTCCCAAAGCTAACTATGGCTACACCTTC. This translates into CASSPKANYGYTF.

The V gene is TRBV20-1, the J gene TRBJ2-7, with no clear D. Trimming left V 3 bases short and J 5 bases short, with 14 bases between. The CDR3 loop spans 13 amino acids. Germline V gene lookup returns CDR1 DFQATT and CDR2 SNEGSKA (reference sequence). CDR3 nucleotides: TGCAGTGCTAGGTCTCCTCATCGTCACGAGCAGTACTTC. It is translated as CSARSPHRHEQYF.

This clonotype was counted a few times. V gene TRBV2 combines with J gene TRBJ1-2; possibly TRBD1 for D (6 bases). Looked up from germline, CDR1 is SNHLY and CDR2 is FYNNEI. This CDR3 region has 14 residues. The ends were cut back, 3 bases at V and 4 bases at J, with 12 bases in the middle. The CDR3 protein is CASSDQQGPYGYTF. CDR3 DNA sequence: TGTGCCAGCAGTGATCAACAGGGACCCTATGGCTACACCTTC.